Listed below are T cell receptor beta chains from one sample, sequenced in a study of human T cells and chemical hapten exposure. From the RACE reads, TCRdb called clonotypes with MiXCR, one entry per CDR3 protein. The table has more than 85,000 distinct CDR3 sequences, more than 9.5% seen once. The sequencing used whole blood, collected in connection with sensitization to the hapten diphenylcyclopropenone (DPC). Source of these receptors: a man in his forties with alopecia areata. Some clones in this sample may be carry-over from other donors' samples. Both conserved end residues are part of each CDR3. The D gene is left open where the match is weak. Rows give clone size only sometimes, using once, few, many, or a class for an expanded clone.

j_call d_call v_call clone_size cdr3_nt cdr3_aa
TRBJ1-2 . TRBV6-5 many TGTGCCAGTCGACCTGGTAGGGTTCATGGCTACACCTTC CASRPGRVHGYTF
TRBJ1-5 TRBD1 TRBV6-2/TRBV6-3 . TGTGCCAGCAGTGCCGGGACAGGGCGTTTAGCCCAGCATTTT CASSAGTGRLAQHF
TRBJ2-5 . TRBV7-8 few TGTGCCAGCAGCTTAGAGGCTAGCAGCGAGACCCAGTACTTC CASSLEASSETQYF
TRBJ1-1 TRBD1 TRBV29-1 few TGCAGCGTTGGAAACAGGGGGCCGACTGAAGCTTTCTTT CSVGNRGPTEAFF
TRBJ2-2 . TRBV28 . TGTGCCAGCAGTTTAATGTGGGGGCGCGCCGGGGAGCTGTTTTTT CASSLMWGRAGELFF
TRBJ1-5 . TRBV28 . TGTGCCAGCAGTTTAGAAGGATCGAGGCAGCCCCAGCATTTT CASSLEGSRQPQHF
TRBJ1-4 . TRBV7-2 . TGTGCCAGCAGCTCCATGGGTGGTGAAAAACTGTTTTTT CASSSMGGEKLFF
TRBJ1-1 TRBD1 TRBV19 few TGTGCCAGTAGTACAGACAGGGCCTTGAACACTGAAGCTTTCTTT CASSTDRALNTEAFF
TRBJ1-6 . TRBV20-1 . TGCAGTGCTAGAGAGGAATATAATTCACCCCTCCACTTT CSAREEYNSPLHF
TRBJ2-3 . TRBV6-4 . TGTGCCAGCAGTGACTCGTGGCGAGACACGCAGTATTTT CASSDSWRDTQYF
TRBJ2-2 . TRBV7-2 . TGTGCCAGCAGCTTAGCCCGGAACACCGGGGAGCTGTTTTTT CASSLARNTGELFF
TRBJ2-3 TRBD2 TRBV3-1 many TGTGCCAGCAGCCGAGTAATACTAGCGGGAGCAGATACGCAGTATTTT CASSRVILAGADTQYF
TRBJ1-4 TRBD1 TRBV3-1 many TGTGCCAGCAGCCAACAGCCCGGGACAGGGCTCCCGTTTAATGAGGAACTGTTTTTT CASSQQPGTGLPFNEELFF
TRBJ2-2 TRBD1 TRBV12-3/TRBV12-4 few TGTGCCAGCAGTCCGGACAGGGGGCGCTTAATATCGTCCGGGGAGCTGTTTTTT CASSPDRGRLISSGELFF
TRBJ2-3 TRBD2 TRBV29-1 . TGCAGCGTTGAAGGGCTAGCGGGCACAGATACGCAGTATTTT CSVEGLAGTDTQYF
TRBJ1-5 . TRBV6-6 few TGTGCCAGCAGTTACTCGACCGAGGGGCCCGGAAGGGGGCCCCAGCATTTT CASSYSTEGPGRGPQHF
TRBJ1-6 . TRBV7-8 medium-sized TGTGCCAGCAGCGCTACGTGGGGCAGCAATTCACCCCTCCACTTT CASSATWGSNSPLHF
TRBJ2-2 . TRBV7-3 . TGTGCCAGCAGCTTAAACCCCCCGGGAAATACCGGGGAGCTGTTTTTT CASSLNPPGNTGELFF
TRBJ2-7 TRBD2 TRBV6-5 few TGTGCCAGCAGTTACTCGGGACTAGCGGCGGGGGTGGACGAGCAGTACTTC CASSYSGLAAGVDEQYF
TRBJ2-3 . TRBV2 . TGTGCCAGCAGCACTAGTGAGGCAGATACGCAGTATTTT CASSTSEADTQYF
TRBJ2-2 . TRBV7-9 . TGTGCCAGCAGCTTAGAAGCTCACGGGGAGCTGTTTTTT CASSLEAHGELFF
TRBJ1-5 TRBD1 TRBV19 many TGTGCCAGTTCCGGGACAGGGGGCCTTCAGCCCCAGCATTTT CASSGTGGLQPQHF
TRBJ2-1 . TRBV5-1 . TGCGCCAGCAGACTGCGGGTCGACTCCTACAATGAGCAGTTCTTC CASRLRVDSYNEQFF
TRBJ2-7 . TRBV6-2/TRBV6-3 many TGTGCCAGCAGTTACTCTAGTAAGGTCTACGAGCAGTACTTC CASSYSSKVYEQYF
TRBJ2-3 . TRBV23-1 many TGCGCCAGCAGTCAAAGGAGACGGGATACGCAGTATTTT CASSQRRRDTQYF
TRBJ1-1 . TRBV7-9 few TGTGCCAGCAGCCACCGGGAACGGGTGAACACTGAAGCTTTCTTT CASSHRERVNTEAFF
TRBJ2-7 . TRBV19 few TGTGCCAGTAGTATTCAGAGCTTCTACGAGCAGTACTTC CASSIQSFYEQYF
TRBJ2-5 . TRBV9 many TGTGCCAGCAGCGTAGGACTAGTCGGAGAGACCCAGTACTTC CASSVGLVGETQYF
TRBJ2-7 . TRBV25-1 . TGTGCCAGCAGTGAATTTGGCAGAACGAGACTCCTTGGGACCTACGAGCAGTACTTC CASSEFGRTRLLGTYEQYF
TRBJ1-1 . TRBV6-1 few TGTGCCTGCATACATACGGGAGTTATGACCGAAGCTTTCTTT CACIHTGVMTEAFF
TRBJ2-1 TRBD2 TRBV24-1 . TGTGCCACCAGTGACCCTGAGAGCGGGAGGGCACGTGAGCAGTTCTTC CATSDPESGRAREQFF
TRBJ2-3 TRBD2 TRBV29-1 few TGCAGCGTTGAATTGGGCGCGGGAGGCACAGATACGCAGTATTTT CSVELGAGGTDTQYF
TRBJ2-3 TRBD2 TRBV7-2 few TGTGCCAGCAGCTTAGTACTAGCGACGCAGTATTTT CASSLVLATQYF
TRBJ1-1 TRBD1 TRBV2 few TGTGCCAGCAGTGATGTGGGACAGGGTAAAACTGAAGCTTTCTTT CASSDVGQGKTEAFF
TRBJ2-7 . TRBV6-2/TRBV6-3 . TGTGCCAGCGGGTTGCCGCGGCAGTACTTC CASGLPRQYF
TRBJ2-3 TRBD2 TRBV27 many TGTGCCAGCAGTTACATATCTCCGGGACTAGCGGGAGGGCCTACAGATACGCAGTATTTT CASSYISPGLAGGPTDTQYF
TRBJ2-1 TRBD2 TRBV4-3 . TGCGCCAGCACTAACGGACTAGCGGGATCGGATGAGCAGTTCTTC CASTNGLAGSDEQFF
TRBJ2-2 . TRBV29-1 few TGCAGCGTCCCCCGCGGGACGGGTACCGGGGAGCTGTTTTTT CSVPRGTGTGELFF
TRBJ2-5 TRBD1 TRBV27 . TGTGCCAGCAGTTTATTACTTGGGACAGTCGAGACCCAGTACTTC CASSLLLGTVETQYF
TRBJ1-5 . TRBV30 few TGTGCCTGGAGTGCTACCCTCAATCAGCCCCAGCATTTT CAWSATLNQPQHF
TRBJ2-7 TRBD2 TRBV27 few TGTGCCAGCAGTCTGGGACTAGCGGGGGGCTACGAGCAGTACTTC CASSLGLAGGYEQYF